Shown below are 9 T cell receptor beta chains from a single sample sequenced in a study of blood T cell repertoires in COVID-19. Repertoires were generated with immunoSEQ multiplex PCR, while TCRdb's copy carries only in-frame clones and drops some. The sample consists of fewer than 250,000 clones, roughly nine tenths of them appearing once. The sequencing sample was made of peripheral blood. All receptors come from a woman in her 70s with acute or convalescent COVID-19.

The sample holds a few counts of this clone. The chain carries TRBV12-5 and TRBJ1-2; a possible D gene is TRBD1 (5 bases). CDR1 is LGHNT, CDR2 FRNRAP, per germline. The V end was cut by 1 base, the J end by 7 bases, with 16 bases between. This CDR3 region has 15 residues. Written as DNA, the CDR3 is TGTGCTAGTGGTTTGGCCGGGGTCGGGGGACCTGGCTACACCTTC. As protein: CASGLAGVGGPGYTF. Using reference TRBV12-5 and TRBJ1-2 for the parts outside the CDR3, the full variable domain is DARVTQTPRHKVTEMGQEVTMRCQPILGHNTVFWYRQTMMQGLELLAYFRNRAPLDDSGMPKDRFSAEMPDATLATLKIQPSEPRDSAVYFCASGLAGVGGPGYTFGSGTRLTVV.

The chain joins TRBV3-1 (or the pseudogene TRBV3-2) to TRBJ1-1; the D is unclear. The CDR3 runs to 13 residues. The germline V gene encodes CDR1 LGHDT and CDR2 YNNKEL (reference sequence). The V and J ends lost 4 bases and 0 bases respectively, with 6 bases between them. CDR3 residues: CASSPRMNTEAFF. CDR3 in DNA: TGTGCCAGCAGCCCTAGGATGAACACTGAAGCTTTCTTT.

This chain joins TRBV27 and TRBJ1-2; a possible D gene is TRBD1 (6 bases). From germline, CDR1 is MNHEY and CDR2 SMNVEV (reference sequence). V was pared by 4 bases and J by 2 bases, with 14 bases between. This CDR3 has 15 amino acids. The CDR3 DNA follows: TGTGCCAGCAGTTCCCCCTTACAGGGAAACTATGGCTACACCTTC. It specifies CASSSPLQGNYGYTF.

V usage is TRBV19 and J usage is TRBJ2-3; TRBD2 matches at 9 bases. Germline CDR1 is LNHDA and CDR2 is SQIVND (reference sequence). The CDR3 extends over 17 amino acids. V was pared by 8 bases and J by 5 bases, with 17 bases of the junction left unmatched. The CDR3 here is CASGDTRASGVRDTQYF. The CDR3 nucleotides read TGTGCCAGTGGGGACACCAGGGCTAGCGGGGTAAGAGATACGCAGTATTTT.

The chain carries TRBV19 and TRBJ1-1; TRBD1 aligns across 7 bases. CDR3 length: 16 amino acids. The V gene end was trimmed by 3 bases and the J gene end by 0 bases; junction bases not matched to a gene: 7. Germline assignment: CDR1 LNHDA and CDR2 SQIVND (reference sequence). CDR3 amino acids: CASSIYYGQVNTEAFF. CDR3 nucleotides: TGTGCCAGTAGTATTTATTACGGACAGGTGAACACTGAAGCTTTCTTT.

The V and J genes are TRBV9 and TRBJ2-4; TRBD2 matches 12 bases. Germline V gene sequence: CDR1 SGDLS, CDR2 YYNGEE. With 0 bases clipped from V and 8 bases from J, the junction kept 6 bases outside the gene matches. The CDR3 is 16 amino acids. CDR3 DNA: TGTGCCAGCAGCGTAGCTTGGTCTAGCGGGGGGGACATTCAGTACTTC. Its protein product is CASSVAWSSGGDIQYF.

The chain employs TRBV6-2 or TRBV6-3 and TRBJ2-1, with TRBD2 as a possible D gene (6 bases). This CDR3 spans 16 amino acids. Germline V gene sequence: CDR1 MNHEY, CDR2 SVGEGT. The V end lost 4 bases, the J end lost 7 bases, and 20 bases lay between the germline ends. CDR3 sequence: CASSSVRRLRGNEQFF. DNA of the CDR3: TGTGCCAGCAGTTCCGTCCGCCGACTCCGGGGGAATGAGCAGTTCTTC.

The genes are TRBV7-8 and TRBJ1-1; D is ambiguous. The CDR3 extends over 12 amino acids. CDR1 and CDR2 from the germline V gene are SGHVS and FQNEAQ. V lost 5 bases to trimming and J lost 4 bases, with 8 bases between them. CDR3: CASSPMRTEAFF. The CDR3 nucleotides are TGTGCCAGCAGCCCGATGCGCACTGAAGCTTTCTTT.

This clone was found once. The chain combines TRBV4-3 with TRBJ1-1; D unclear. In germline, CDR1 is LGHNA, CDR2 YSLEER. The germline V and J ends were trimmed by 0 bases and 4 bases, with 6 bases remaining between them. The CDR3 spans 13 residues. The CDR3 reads CASSQDPSTEAFF. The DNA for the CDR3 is TGCGCCAGCAGCCAAGATCCCTCCACTGAAGCTTTCTTT.